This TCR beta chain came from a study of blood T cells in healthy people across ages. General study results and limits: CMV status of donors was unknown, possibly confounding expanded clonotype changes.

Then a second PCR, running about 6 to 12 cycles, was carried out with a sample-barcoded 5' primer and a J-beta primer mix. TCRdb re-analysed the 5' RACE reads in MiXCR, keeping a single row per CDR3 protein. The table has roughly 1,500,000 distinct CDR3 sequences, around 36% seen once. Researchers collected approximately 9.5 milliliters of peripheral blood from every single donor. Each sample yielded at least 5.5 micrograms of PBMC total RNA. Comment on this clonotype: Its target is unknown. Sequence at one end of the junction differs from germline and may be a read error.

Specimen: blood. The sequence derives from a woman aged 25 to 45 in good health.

CDR3 sequence (DNA): TGTGTCAGCAGTGATACGGGGGGGGGAGGCTATGGCTACACCTTC. This codes for CVSSDTGGGGYGYTF. The rearrangement joins TRBV6-6 to TRBJ1-2; weak D call: TRBD1 (5 bases). Germline CDR1 MNHNY, CDR2 SVGAGI (reference sequence). This CDR3 is built from 15 residues.